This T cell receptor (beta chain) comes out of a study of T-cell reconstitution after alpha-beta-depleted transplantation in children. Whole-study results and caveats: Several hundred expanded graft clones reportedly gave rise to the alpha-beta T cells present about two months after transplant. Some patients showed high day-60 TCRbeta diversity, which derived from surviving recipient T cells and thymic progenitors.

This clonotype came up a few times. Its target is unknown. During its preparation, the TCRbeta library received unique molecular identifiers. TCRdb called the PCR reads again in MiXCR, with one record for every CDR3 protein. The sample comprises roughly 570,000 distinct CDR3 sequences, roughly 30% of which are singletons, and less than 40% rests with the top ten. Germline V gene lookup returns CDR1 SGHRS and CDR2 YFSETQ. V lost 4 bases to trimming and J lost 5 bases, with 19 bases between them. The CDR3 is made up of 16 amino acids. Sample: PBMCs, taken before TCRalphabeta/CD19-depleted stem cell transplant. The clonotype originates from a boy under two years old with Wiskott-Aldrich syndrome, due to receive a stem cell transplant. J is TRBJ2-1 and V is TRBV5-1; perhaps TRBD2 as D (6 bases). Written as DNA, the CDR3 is TGCGCCAGCAGCCTCTATGGCGGGGACCTAGACAATGAGCAGTTCTTC. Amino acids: CASSLYGGDLDNEQFF.